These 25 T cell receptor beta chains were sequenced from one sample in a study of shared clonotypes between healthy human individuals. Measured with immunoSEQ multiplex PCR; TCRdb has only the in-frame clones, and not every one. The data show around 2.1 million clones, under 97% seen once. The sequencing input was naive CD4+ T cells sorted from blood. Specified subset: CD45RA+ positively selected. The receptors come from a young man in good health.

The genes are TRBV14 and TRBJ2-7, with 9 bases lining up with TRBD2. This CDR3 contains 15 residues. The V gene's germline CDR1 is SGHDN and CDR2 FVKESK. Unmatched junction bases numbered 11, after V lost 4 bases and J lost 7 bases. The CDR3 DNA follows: TGTGCCAGCAGCCCCTGGGGCGGGGGGGCAGGAGAGCAGTACTTC. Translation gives CASSPWGGGAGEQYF.

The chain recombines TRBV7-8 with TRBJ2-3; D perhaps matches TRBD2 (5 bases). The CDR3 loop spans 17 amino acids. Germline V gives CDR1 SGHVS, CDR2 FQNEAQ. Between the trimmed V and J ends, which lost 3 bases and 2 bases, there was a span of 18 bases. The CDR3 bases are TGTGCCAGCAGCTTCGGGTCGGGATTCGATCCCACAGATACGCAGTATTTT. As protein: CASSFGSGFDPTDTQYF. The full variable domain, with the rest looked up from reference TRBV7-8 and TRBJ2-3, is GAGVSQSPRYKVAKRGQDVALRCDPISGHVSLFWYQQALGQGPEFLTYFQNEAQLDKSGLPSDRFFAERPEGSVSTLKIQRTQQEDSAVYLCASSFGSGFDPTDTQYFGPGTRLTVL.

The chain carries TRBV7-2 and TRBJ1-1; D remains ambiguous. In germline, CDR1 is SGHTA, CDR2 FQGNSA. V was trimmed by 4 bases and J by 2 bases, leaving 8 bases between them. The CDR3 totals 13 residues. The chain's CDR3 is CASSYAANTEAFF. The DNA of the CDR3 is TGTGCCAGCAGCTACGCAGCCAACACTGAAGCTTTCTTT.

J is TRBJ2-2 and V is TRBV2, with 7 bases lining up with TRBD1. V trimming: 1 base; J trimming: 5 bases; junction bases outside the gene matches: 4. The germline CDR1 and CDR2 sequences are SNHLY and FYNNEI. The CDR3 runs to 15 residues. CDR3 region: CASSEGGGVTGELFF. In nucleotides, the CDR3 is TGTGCCAGCAGTGAAGGAGGGGGCGTGACCGGGGAGCTGTTTTTT.

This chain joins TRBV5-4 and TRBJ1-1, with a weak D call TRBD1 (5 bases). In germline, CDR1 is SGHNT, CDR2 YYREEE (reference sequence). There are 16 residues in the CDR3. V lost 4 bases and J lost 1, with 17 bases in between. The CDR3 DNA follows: TGTGCCAGCAGCCTCCTGGGCGGGACTCGGAACACTGAAGCTTTCTTT. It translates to CASSLLGGTRNTEAFF.

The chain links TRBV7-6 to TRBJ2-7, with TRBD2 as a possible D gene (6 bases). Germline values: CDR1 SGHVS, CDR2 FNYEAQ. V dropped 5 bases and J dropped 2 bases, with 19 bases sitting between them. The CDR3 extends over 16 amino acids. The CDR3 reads CASSHLGGERPYEQYF. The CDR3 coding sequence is TGTGCCAGCAGCCACCTCGGGGGAGAGAGGCCCTACGAGCAGTACTTC.

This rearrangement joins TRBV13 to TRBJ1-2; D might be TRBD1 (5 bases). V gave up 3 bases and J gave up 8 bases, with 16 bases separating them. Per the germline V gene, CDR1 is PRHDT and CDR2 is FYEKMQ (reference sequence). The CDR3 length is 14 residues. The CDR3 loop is CASSFGTPTQGYTF. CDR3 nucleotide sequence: TGTGCCAGCAGCTTCGGGACGCCCACCCAGGGCTACACCTTC.

The CDR3 is CASSETSGMGETQYF. In DNA form, the CDR3 reads TGCGCCAGCAGCGAGACTAGCGGGATGGGGGAGACCCAGTACTTC. This chain links TRBV5-1 with TRBJ2-5, with 11 bases that match TRBD2. The CDR3 has 15 residues. Trimming took 4 bases from V and 5 from J; bases not matched to a gene: 7. Germline-derived CDR1 and CDR2 are SGHRS and YFSETQ. The full variable domain, with the rest looked up from reference TRBV5-1 and TRBJ2-5, is KAGVTQTPRYLIKTRGQQVTLSCSPISGHRSVSWYQQTPGQGLQFLFEYFSETQRNKGNFPGRFSGRQFSNSRSEMNVSTLELGDSALYLCASSETSGMGETQYFGPGTRLLVL.

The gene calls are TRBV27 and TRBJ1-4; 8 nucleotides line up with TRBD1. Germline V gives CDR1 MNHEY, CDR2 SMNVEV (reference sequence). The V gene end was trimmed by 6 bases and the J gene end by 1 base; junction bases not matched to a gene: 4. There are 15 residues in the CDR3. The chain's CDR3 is CASSRGPETNEKLFF. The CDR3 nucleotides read TGTGCCAGCAGCAGGGGGCCCGAAACTAATGAAAAACTGTTTTTT.

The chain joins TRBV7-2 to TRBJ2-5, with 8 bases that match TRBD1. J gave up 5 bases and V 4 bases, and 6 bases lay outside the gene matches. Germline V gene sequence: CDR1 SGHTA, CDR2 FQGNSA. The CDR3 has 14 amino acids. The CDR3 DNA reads TGTGCCAGCAGCTGGACAGGGTTCAAGGAGACCCAGTACTTC. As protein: CASSWTGFKETQYF.

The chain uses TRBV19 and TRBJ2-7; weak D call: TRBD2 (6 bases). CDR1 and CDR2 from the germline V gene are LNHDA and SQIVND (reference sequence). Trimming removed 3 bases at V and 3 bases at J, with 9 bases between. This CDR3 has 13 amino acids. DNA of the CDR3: TGTGCCAGTAGTATTACGGGGGTCTACGAGCAGTACTTC. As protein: CASSITGVYEQYF.

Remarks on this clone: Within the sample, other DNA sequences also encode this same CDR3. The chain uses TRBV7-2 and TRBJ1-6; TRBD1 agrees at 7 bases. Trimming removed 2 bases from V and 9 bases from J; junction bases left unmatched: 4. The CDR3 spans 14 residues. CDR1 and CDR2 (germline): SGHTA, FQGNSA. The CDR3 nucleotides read TGTGCCAGCAGCTTACGGCAGGGGGGTTCACCCCTCCACTTT. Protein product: CASSLRQGGSPLHF.

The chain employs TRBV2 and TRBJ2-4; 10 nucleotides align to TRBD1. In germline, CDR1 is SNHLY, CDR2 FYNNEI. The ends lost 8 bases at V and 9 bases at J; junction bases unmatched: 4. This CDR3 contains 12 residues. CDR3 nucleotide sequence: TGTGCCAGCTGGACAGGGGGAGGCATTCAGTACTTC. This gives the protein CASWTGGGIQYF.

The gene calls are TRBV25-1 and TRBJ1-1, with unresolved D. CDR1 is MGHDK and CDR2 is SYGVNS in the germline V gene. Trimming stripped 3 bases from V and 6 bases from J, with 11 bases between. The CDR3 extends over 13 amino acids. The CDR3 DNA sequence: TGTGCCAGCAGTGACTCCGTCCTCGCTGAAGCTTTCTTT. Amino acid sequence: CASSDSVLAEAFF.

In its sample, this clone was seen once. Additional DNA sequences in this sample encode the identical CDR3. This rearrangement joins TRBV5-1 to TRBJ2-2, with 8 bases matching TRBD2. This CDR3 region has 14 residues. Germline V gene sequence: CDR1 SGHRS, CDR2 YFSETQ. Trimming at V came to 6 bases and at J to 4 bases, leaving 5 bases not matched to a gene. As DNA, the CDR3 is TGCGCCAGCACCACGGGAGGGTCCACCGGGGAGCTGTTTTTT. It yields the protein CASTTGGSTGELFF. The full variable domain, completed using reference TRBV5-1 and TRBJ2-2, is KAGVTQTPRYLIKTRGQQVTLSCSPISGHRSVSWYQQTPGQGLQFLFEYFSETQRNKGNFPGRFSGRQFSNSRSEMNVSTLELGDSALYLCASTTGGSTGELFFGEGSRLTVL.

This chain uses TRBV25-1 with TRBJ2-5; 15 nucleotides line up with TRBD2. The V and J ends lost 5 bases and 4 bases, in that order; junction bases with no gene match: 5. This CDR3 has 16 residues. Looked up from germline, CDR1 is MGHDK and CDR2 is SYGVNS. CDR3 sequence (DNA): TGTGCCAGCAGTCCCCGGACTAGCGGGAGGGCAGAGACCCAGTACTTC. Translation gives CASSPRTSGRAETQYF.

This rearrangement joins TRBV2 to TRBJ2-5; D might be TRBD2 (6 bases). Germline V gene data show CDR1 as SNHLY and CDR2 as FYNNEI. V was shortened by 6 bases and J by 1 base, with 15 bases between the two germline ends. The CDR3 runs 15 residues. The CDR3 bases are TGTGCCAGCAGCCCCTCAGGGACTCCCCAAGAGACCCAGTACTTC. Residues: CASSPSGTPQETQYF. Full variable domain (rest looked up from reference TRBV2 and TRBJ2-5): EPEVTQTPSHQVTQMGQEVILRCVPISNHLYFYWYRQILGQKVEFLVSFYNNEISEKSEIFDDQFSVERPDGSNFTLKIRSTKLEDSAMYFCASSPSGTPQETQYFGPGTRLLVL.

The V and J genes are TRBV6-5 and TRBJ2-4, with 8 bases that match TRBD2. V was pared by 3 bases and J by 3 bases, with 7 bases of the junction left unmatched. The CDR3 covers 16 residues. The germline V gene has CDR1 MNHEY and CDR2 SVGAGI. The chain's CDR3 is CASSYTGGGSKNIQYF. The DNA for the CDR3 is TGTGCCAGCAGTTATACCGGGGGGGGGAGCAAAAACATTCAGTACTTC.

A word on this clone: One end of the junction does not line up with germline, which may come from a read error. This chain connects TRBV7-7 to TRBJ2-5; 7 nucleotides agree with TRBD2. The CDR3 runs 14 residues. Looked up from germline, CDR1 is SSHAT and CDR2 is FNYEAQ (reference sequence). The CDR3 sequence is CASSLSAGVETQYF. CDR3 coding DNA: TGTGCTAGCAGCTTAAGCGCGGGAGTGGAGACCCAGTACTTC.

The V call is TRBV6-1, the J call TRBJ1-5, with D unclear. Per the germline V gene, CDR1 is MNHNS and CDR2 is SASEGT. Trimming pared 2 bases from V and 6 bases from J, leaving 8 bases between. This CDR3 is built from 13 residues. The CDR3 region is CASSEWGGQPQHF. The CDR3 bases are TGTGCCAGCAGTGAATGGGGTGGTCAGCCCCAGCATTTT.

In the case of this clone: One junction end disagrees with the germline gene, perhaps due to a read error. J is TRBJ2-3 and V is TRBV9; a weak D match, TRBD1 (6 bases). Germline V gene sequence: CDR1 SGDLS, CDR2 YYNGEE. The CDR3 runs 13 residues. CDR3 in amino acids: CASSDSRDMGFHF. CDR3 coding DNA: TGTGCCAGCAGCGATTCACGGGACATGGGGTTTCATTTT.

CDR3 coding DNA: TGTGCCAGCAGCCCCTTAGATCAGAGAGAAAAACTGTTTTTT. Translating gives CASSPLDQREKLFF. The chain has TRBV5-6 and TRBJ1-4; D not certain. V was pared by 4 bases and J by 8 bases, with 15 bases between. Germline CDR1 SGHDT, CDR2 YYEEEE. CDR3 length equals 14 residues.

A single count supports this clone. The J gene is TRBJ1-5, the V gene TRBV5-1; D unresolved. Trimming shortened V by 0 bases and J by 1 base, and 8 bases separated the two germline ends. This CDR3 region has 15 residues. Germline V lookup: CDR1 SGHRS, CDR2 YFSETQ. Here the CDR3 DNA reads TGCGCCAGCAGCTTGGAGAGCCCAAGCAATCAGCCCCAGCATTTT. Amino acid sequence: CASSLESPSNQPQHF.

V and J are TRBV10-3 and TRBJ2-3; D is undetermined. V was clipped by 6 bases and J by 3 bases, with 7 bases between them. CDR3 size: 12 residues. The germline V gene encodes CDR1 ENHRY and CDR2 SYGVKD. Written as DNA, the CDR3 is TGTGCCATCAGGGCAGATACAGATACGCAGTATTTT. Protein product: CAIRADTDTQYF.

This CDR3 is CASSYSYRPTYEQYF. CDR3 coding DNA: TGTGCCAGCAGTTACTCGTATAGGCCCACCTACGAGCAGTACTTC. This chain joins TRBV6-6 and TRBJ2-7; no reliable D call. V was trimmed by 0 bases and J by 2 bases, leaving 11 bases between them. Germline V gene data show CDR1 as MNHNY and CDR2 as SVGAGI (reference sequence). The CDR3 sequence is 15 residues long.